This TCR beta chain was retrieved from a study of control samples from healthy donors and cancer patients. Trimming cost V 10 bases and J 4 bases; bases outside gene matches: 12. The germline CDR1 and CDR2 sequences are MNHEY and SVGAGI. This CDR3 region has 15 residues. Clones were read by immunoSEQ multiplex PCR, and TCRdb kept only the in-frame ones, dropping some. Seen here are some 130,000 clones, around 90% observed once, and the top ten hold 2% to 2.5%. The TCR sequence derives from a man younger than 30 in good health. The chain has TRBV6-5 and TRBJ1-4; 7 bases are shared with TRBD1. The specimen sequenced was blood. The CDR3 DNA is TGTGCCACTTCCAGGGGGTTTACAGATAATGAAAAACTGTTTTTT. This translates into CATSRGFTDNEKLFF.